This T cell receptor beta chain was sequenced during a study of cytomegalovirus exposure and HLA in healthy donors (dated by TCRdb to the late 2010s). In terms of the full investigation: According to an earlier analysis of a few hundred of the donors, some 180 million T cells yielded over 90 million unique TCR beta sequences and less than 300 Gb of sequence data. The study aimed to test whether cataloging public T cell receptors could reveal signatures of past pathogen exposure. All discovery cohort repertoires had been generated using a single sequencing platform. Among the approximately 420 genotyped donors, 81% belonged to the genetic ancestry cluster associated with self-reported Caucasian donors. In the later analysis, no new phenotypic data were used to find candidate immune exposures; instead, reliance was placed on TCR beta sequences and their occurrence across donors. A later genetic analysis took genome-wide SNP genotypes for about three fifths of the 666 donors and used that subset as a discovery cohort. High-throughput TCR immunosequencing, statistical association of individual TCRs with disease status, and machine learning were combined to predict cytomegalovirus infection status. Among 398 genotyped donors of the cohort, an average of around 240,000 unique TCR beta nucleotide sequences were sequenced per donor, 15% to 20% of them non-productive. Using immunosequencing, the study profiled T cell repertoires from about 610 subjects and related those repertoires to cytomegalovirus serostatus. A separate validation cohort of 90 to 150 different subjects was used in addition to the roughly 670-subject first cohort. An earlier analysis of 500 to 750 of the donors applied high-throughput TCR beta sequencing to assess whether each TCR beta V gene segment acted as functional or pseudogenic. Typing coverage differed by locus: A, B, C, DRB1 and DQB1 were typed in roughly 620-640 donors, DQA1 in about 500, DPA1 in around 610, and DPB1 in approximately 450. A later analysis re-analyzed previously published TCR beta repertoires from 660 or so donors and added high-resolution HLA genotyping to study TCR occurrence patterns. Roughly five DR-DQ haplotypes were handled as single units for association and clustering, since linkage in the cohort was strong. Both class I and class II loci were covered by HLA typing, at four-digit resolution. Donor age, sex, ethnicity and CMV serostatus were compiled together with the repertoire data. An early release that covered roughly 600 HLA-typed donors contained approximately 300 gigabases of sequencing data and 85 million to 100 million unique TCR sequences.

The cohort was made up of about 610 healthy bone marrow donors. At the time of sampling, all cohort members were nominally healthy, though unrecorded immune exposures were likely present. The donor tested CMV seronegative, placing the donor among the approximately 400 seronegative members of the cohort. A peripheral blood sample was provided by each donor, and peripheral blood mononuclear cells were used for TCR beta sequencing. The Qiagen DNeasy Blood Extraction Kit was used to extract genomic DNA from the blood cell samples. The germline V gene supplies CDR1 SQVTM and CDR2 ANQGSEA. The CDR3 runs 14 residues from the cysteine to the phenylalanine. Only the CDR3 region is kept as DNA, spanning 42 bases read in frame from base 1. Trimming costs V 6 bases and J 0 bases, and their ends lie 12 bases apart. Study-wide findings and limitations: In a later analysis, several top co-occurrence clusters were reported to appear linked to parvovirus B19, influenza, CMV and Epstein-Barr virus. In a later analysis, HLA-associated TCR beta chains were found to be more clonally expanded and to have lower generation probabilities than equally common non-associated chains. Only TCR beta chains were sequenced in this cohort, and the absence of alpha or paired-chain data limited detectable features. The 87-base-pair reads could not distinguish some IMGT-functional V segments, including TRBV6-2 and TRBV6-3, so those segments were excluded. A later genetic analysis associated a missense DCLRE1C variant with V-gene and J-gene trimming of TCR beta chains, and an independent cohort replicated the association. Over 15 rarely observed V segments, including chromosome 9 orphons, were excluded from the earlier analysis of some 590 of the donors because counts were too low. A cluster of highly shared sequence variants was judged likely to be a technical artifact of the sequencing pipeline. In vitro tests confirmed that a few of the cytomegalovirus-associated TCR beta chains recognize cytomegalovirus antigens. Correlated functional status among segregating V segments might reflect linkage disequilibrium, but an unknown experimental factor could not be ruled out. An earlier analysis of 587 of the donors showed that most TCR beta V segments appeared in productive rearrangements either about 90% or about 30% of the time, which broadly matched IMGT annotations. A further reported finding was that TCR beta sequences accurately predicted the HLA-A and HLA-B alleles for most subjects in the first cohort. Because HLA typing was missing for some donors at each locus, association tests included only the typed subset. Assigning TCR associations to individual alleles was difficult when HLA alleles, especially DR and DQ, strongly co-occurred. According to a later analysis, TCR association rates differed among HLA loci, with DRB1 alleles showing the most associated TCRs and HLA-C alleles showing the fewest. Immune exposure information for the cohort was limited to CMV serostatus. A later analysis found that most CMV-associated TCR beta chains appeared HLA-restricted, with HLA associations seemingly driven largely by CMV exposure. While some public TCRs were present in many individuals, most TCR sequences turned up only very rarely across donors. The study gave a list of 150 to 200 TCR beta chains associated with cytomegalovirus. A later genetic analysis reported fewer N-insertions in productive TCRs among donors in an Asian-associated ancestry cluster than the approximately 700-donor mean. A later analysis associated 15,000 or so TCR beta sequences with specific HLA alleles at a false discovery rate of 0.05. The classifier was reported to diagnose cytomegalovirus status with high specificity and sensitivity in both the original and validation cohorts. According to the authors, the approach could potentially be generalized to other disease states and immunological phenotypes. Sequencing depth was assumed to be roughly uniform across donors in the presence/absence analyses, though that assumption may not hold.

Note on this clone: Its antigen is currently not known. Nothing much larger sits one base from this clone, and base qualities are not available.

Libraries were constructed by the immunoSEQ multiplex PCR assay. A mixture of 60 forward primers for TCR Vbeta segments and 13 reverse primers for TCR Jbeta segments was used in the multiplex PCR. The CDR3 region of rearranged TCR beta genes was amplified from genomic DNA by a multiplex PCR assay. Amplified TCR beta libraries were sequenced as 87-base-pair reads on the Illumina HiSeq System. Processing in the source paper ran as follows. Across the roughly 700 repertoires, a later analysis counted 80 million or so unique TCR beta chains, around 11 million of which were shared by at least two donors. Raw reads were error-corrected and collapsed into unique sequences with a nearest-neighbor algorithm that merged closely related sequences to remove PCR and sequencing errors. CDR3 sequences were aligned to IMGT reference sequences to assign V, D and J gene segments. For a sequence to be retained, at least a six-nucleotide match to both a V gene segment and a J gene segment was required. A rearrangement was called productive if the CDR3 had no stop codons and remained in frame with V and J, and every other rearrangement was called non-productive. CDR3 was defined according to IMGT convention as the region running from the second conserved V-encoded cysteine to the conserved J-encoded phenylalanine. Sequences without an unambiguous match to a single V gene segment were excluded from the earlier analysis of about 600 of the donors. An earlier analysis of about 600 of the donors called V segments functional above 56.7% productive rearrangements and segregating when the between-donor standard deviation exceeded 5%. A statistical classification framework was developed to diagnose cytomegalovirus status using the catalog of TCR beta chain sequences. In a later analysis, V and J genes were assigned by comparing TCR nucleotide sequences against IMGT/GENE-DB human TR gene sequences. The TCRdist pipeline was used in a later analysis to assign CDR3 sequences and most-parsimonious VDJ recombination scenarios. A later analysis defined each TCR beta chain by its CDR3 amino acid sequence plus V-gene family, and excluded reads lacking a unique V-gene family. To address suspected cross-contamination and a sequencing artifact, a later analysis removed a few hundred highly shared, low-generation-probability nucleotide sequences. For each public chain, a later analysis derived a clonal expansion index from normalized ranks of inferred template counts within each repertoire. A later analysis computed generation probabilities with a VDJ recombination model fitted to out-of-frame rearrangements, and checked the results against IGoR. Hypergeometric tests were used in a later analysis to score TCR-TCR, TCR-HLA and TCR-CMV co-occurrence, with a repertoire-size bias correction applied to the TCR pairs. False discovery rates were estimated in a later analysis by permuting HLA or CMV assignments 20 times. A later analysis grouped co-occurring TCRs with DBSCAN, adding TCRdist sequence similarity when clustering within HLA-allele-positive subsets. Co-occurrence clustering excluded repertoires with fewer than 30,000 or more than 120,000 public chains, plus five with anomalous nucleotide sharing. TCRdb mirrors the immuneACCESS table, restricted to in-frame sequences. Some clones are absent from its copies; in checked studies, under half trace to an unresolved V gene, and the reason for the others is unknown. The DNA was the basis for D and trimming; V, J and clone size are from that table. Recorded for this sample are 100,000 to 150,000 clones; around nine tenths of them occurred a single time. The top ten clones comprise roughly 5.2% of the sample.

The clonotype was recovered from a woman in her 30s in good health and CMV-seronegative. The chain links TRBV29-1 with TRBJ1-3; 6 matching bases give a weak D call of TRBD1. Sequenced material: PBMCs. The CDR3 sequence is CSVTGLYSGNTIYF. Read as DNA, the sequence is TGCAGCGTGACAGGCCTGTACTCTGGAAACACCATATATTTT.